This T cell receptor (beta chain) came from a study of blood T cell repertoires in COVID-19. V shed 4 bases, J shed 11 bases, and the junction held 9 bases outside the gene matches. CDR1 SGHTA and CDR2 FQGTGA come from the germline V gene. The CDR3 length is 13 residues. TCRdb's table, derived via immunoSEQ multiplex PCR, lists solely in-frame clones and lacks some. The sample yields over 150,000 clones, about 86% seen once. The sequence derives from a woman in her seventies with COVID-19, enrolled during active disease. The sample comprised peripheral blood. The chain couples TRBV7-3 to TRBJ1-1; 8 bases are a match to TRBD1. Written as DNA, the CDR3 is TGTGCCAGCAGCTCCAGACAGGGGTATACGGCTTTCTTT. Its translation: CASSSRQGYTAFF.